This T cell receptor beta chain derives from a study of blood T cell repertoires in COVID-19. Measured with immunoSEQ multiplex PCR; TCRdb has only the in-frame clones, and not every one. The table has some 300,000 clones, roughly 90% seen once. This clone was seen more than once but under ten times. Participants in the exposed group had met a COVID-19 case in the 2 weeks before joining the study. Germline V gene lookup returns CDR1 SGHVS and CDR2 FNYEAQ. Trimming cost V 2 bases and J 4 bases; bases outside gene matches: 8. CDR3 length equals 16 residues. The sample consisted of PBMCs or T cells enriched from blood (not recorded which). This TCR derives from a woman aged 45-60 years who had been exposed to COVID-19. The rearrangement links TRBV7-6 to TRBJ1-3; 7 bases fit TRBD1. The CDR3 sequence: CASSLYDRVSGNTIYF. Written as DNA, the CDR3 is TGTGCCAGCAGCTTATATGACAGGGTTTCGGGAAACACCATATATTTT. Drawing the rest from reference TRBV7-6 and TRBJ1-3, the complete variable domain is GAGVSQSPRYKVTKRGQDVALRCDPISGHVSLYWYRQALGQGPEFLTYFNYEAQQDKSGLPNDRFSAERPEGSISTLTIQRTEQRDSAMYRCASSLYDRVSGNTIYFGEGSWLTVV.